The sequence of this T cell receptor beta chain was determined in a study of tumor-infiltrating lymphocytes in primary liver carcinoma. On the study more broadly: Patients were both men and women, whose ages ran from 30 to 69 years. Study-wide results and limits: It was in tumors, not blood, that the top-250-clone fraction was significantly higher (p = 0.039). The overlap of tumor-adjacent and tumor-blood pairs was smaller than that of tumor region pairs.

In the case of this clonotype: Its antigen remains unidentified.

Germline assignment: CDR1 MNHEY and CDR2 SVGEGT. Trimming took 6 bases from V and 1 from J; bases not matched to a gene: 4. This CDR3 region has 14 residues. The source of the blood RNA was unsorted whole blood, and germline DNA was extracted as well. A roughly 4-milliliter peripheral blood sample was collected before surgery. The investigators made TCR beta cDNA from about 500 ng total RNA, using a constant-region primer. Slightly modified ARM-PCR, run as three nested multiplex PCR rounds, produced the TCR beta libraries. Both of the initial two PCR rounds ran for roughly 10 cycles and employed TRBV1-TRBV30 forward primers alongside a C-beta reverse primer. TCRdb re-analysed the multiplex PCR reads in MiXCR, keeping a single row per CDR3 protein. The profile shows 310,000 or so distinct CDR3 sequences, roughly three fifths of them singletons.

This clonotype was sampled from a woman aged 25 to 39 with primary liver carcinoma and hepatitis B virus infection. Sequenced input: peripheral blood. The genes are TRBV6-2 or TRBV6-3 and TRBJ2-3, with TRBD2 matching 7 bases. DNA for the CDR3: TGTGCCAGCAGGGCAGCGGGGCGCACAGATACGCAGTATTTT. Translated, it gives CASRAAGRTDTQYF.